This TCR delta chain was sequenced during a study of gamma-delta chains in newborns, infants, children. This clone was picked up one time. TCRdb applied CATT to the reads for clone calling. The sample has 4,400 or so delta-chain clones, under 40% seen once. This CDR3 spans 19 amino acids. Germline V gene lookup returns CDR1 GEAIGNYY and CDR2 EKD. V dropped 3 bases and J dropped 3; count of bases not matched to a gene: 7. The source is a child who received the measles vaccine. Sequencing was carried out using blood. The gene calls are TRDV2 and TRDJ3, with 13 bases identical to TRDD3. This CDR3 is CACDRLLGDTHWDTRQMFF. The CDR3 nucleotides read TGTGCCTGTGACCGCCTACTGGGGGATACGCACTGGGACACCCGACAGATGTTTTTC.